This T cell receptor (beta chain) was profiled in a study of blood T cell repertoires in COVID-19. Study context: Spain, Italy and the United States supplied samples that represented acute and convalescent COVID-19. T cells, B-cell-depleted T cells, or PBMCs provided the cDNA or gDNA that served as material.

TCRdb's table, derived via immunoSEQ multiplex PCR, lists solely in-frame clones and lacks some. The sample holds 70,000 to 75,000 clones, around 83% seen once. Germline CDR1 MDHEN, CDR2 SYDVKM. The V end was cut by 5 bases, the J end by 1 base, with 3 bases between. CDR3 length equals 12 residues. The chain couples TRBV28 to TRBJ1-5; the D is unclear. The sequence was obtained from a man between 65 and 85 years old with acute or convalescent COVID-19. The sequencing sample was made of peripheral blood. The CDR3 coding sequence is TGTGCCAGCAGTGCGAGCAATCAGCCCCAGCATTTT. Translating it yields CASSASNQPQHF.